The 19 T cell receptor beta chains in this list originate from one sample, sequenced in a study of T cell responses to AZD1222 COVID-19 vaccine. Using immunoSEQ multiplex PCR, the repertoire was profiled, and TCRdb retains in-frame clones only, with some absent. The table shows around 54,000 clones, with 80% to 90% occurring only once. Sample: peripheral blood, taken 28 days after the second AZD1222 dose. The origin of the receptors is an adult who received the AZD1222 COVID-19 vaccine.

V usage is TRBV24-1 and J usage is TRBJ2-7; D remains unclear. The germline gives CDR1 KGHDR, CDR2 SFDVKD. The V end was cut by 1 base, the J end by 6 bases, with 12 bases between. There are 14 residues in the CDR3. The CDR3 here is CATSDFAPDAEQYF. DNA for the CDR3: TGTGCCACCAGTGATTTTGCCCCAGACGCCGAGCAGTACTTC.

The chain joins TRBV19 to TRBJ2-4; 8 bases are shared with TRBD1. Germline V CDR1 and CDR2: LNHDA, SQIVND (reference sequence). This CDR3 spans 16 amino acids. V trimming: 5 bases; J trimming: 8 bases; junction bases outside the gene matches: 14. CDR3 region: CASSQRQGWSGDIQYF. The CDR3 bases are TGTGCCAGTAGTCAGCGACAGGGGTGGTCGGGGGACATTCAGTACTTC. Combining the CDR3 with reference TRBV19 and TRBJ2-4 gives the whole variable domain DGGITQSPKYLFRKEGQNVTLSCEQNLNHDAMYWYRQDPGQGLRLIYYSQIVNDFQKGDIAEGYSVSREKKESFPLTVTSAQKNPTAFYLCASSQRQGWSGDIQYFGAGTRLSVL.

The J gene is TRBJ2-7, the V gene TRBV28, with D hard to call. The CDR3 runs to 14 residues. The V gene lost 4 bases and the J gene lost 2 bases, with 12 bases spanning the gap. Germline assignment: CDR1 MDHEN and CDR2 SYDVKM. The CDR3: CASSSHGLAYEQYF. The CDR3, as DNA: TGTGCCAGCAGTTCCCATGGGTTGGCCTACGAGCAGTACTTC. Filled out from reference TRBV28 and TRBJ2-7, the complete variable domain reads DVKVTQSSRYLVKRTGEKVFLECVQDMDHENMFWYRQDPGLGLRLIYFSYDVKMKEKGDIPEGYSVSREKKERFSLILESASTNQTSMYLCASSSHGLAYEQYFGPGTRLTVT.

The rearrangement uses TRBV5-1 and TRBJ1-2; D is ambiguous. V lost 0 bases to trimming and J lost 7 bases, with 10 bases between them. The CDR3 extends over 13 amino acids. In germline, CDR1 is SGHRS, CDR2 YFSETQ. In DNA, the CDR3 is TGCGCCAGCAGCTTGGAGGGTATTGGTGGCTACACCTTC. Residues: CASSLEGIGGYTF. The full variable domain, in which reference TRBV5-1 and TRBJ1-2 provide the parts outside the CDR3, is KAGVTQTPRYLIKTRGQQVTLSCSPISGHRSVSWYQQTPGQGLQFLFEYFSETQRNKGNFPGRFSGRQFSNSRSEMNVSTLELGDSALYLCASSLEGIGGYTFGSGTRLTVV.

V usage is TRBV4-1 and J usage is TRBJ1-1; D is possibly TRBD1 (6 bases). CDR1 and CDR2 (germline): MGHRA, YSYEKL. This CDR3 has 19 amino acids. V lost 1 base to trimming and J lost 11 bases, with 32 bases between them. The CDR3 sequence is CASSQGSMRGSRRGDSAFF. In nucleotides, the CDR3 is TGCGCCAGCAGCCAAGGATCTATGAGGGGTAGTAGAAGGGGGGACTCGGCTTTCTTT.

This clone has only a few counts. This chain joins TRBV19 and TRBJ1-1; D might be TRBD1 (6 bases). Germline CDR1 reads LNHDA; CDR2 reads SQIVND (reference sequence). V was cut by 4 bases and J by 0 bases, with 9 bases left in between. This CDR3 has 14 amino acids. This CDR3 is CASSRGDMNTEAFF. Here the CDR3 DNA reads TGTGCCAGTAGTAGGGGGGACATGAACACTGAAGCTTTCTTT.

The gene calls are TRBV19 and TRBJ1-5; tentative D call: TRBD1 (5 bases). There are 16 residues in the CDR3. Trimming shortened V by 2 bases and J by 3 bases, and 14 bases separated the two germline ends. The V gene's germline CDR1 is LNHDA and CDR2 SQIVND (reference sequence). The CDR3 nucleotides read TGTGCCAGTAGTATAAGGGGCGGCCAGGCCAATCAGCCCCAGCATTTT. Amino acids: CASSIRGGQANQPQHF.

This chain links TRBV2 with TRBJ1-2, with D perhaps matching TRBD1 (6 bases). With 3 bases removed from V and 4 bases from J, the gap between germline ends came to 18 bases. Looked up from germline, CDR1 is SNHLY and CDR2 is FYNNEI. The CDR3 is made up of 16 amino acids. CDR3: CASSEGFPQGTYGYTF. The CDR3 DNA follows: TGTGCCAGCAGTGAGGGGTTTCCACAGGGCACCTATGGCTACACCTTC.

The rearrangement uses TRBV7-3 and TRBJ2-1; 15 bases align to TRBD2. Germline CDR1 reads SGHTA; CDR2 reads FQGTGA. The CDR3 is 15 amino acids. J gave up 9 bases and V 5 bases, and 5 bases lay outside the gene matches. Here the CDR3 DNA reads TGTGCCAGCAGCCGTGGACTAGCGGGAGGGGGTGAGCAGTTCTTC. Protein product: CASSRGLAGGGEQFF.

V is TRBV3-1 (or the pseudogene TRBV3-2) and J is TRBJ1-1; D is possibly TRBD1 (5 bases). The CDR3 is 15 amino acids. The ends were cut back, 4 bases at V and 0 bases at J, with 12 bases in the middle. CDR1 is LGHDT, CDR2 YNNKEL, per germline (reference sequence). The CDR3 is CASSPEGRLNTEAFF. Written as DNA, the CDR3 is TGTGCCAGCAGCCCGGAGGGACGGTTGAACACTGAAGCTTTCTTT.

V is TRBV6-1 and J is TRBJ1-5, with no clear D. V lost 2 bases and J lost 14, with 22 bases in between. The CDR3 is 15 residues long. CDR1 and CDR2 from the germline V gene are MNHNS and SASEGT. CDR3 bases: TGTGCCAGCAGTGAAATGACGGATCACTCCGAGAAGAAGCATTTT. Protein sequence: CASSEMTDHSEKKHF.

This chain joins TRBV29-1 and TRBJ2-1; TRBD2 matches at 10 bases. Losses at the gene ends were 1 base for V and 9 bases for J; bases not matched to a gene: 9. The CDR3 is 15 residues long. The V gene's germline CDR1 is SQVTM and CDR2 ANQGSEA. This chain's CDR3 is CSVEGAGGPLGEQFF. CDR3 nucleotide sequence: TGCAGCGTTGAAGGAGCGGGGGGGCCCTTGGGTGAGCAGTTCTTC.

J is TRBJ1-5 and V is TRBV9; D is uncertain. The length of the CDR3 is 15 residues. CDR1 is SGDLS, CDR2 YYNGEE, per germline. V was trimmed by 0 bases and J by 2 bases, leaving 9 bases between them. Here the CDR3 reads CASSVGSGGNQPQHF. The CDR3 DNA is TGTGCCAGCAGCGTAGGTTCAGGAGGCAATCAGCCCCAGCATTTT. Together with reference TRBV9 and TRBJ1-5, the CDR3 gives the full variable domain: DSGVTQTPKHLITATGQRVTLRCSPRSGDLSVYWYQQSLDQGLQFLIQYYNGEERAKGNILERFSAQQFPDLHSELNLSSLELGDSALYFCASSVGSGGNQPQHFGDGTRLSIL.

The CDR3 DNA is TGTGCCAGCAGTCCGGGACCGAGGGAGACCCAGTACTTC. Translated: CASSPGPRETQYF. The chain employs TRBV27 and TRBJ2-5; D may correspond to TRBD1 or TRBD2 (5 bases each). This CDR3 comprises 13 residues. Trimming removed 5 bases from V and 5 bases from J, with 12 bases in between. Germline V gene data show CDR1 as MNHEY and CDR2 as SMNVEV (reference sequence).

V gene TRBV5-4 combines with J gene TRBJ1-3; D is perhaps TRBD1 (6 bases). This CDR3 is 14 amino acids long. Germline lookup yields CDR1 SGHNT and CDR2 YYREEE (reference sequence). Trimming left V 7 bases short and J 2 bases short, with 13 bases between. For the CDR3, the DNA is TGTGCCAGCGCCATAGGGGGAACTGGAAACACCATATATTTT. Protein product: CASAIGGTGNTIYF.

The chain carries TRBV4-1 and TRBJ2-7; TRBD2 aligns across 16 bases. V was pared by 4 bases and J by 2 bases, with 11 bases of the junction left unmatched. The V gene's germline CDR1 is MGHRA and CDR2 YSYEKL. This CDR3 has 19 amino acids. The CDR3 nucleotides read TGCGCCAGCAGCCGAGGGACTAGCGGGAGGGCCGGTGGAGCCTACGAGCAGTACTTC. Protein product: CASSRGTSGRAGGAYEQYF.

J is TRBJ1-6 and V is TRBV2; D gene uncertain. This CDR3 spans 13 amino acids. CDR1 SNHLY and CDR2 FYNNEI come from the germline V gene. The V end was cut by 6 bases, the J end by 10 bases, with 13 bases between. The CDR3 coding sequence is TGTGCCAGCAGCCCCGGCCTACTCTCACCCCTCCACTTT. Protein sequence: CASSPGLLSPLHF.

The rearrangement uses TRBV3-1 (or the pseudogene TRBV3-2) and TRBJ2-3; no clear D gene. V was pared by 1 base and J by 0 bases, with 8 bases between. Germline loops: CDR1 LGHDT, CDR2 YNNKEL (reference sequence). The length of the CDR3 is 15 residues. CDR3 DNA sequence: TGTGCCAGCAGCCAAGCCACACATAGCACAGATACGCAGTATTTT. This encodes CASSQATHSTDTQYF.

The J gene is TRBJ2-5, the V gene TRBV7-8, with D perhaps given as TRBD1 or TRBD2 (6 bases each). CDR1 is SGHVS, CDR2 FQNEAQ, per germline. The CDR3 is 18 residues long. Between the trimmed V and J ends, which lost 1 base and 0 bases, there was a span of 18 bases. The CDR3: CASSLDGTEGGNQETQYF. The CDR3 DNA reads TGTGCCAGCAGCTTAGACGGGACTGAAGGGGGAAACCAAGAGACCCAGTACTTC.